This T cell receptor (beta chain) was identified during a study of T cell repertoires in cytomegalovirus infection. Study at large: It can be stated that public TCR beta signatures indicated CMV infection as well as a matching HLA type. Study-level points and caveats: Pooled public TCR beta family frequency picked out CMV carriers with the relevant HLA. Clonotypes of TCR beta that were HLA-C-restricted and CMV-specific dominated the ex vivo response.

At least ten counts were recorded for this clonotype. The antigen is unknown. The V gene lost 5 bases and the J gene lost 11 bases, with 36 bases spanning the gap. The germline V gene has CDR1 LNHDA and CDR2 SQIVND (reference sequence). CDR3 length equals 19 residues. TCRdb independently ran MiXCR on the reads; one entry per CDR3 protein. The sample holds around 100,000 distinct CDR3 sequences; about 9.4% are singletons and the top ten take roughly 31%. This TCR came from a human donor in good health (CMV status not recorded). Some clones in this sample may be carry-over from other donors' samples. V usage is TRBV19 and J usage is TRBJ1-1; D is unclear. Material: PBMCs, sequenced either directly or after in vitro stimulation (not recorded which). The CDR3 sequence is CASSLQAEGRPPSLERAFF. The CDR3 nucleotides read TGTGCCAGTAGTCTTCAGGCAGAGGGAAGACCCCCGAGTTTGGAACGTGCTTTCTTT.